This T cell receptor beta chain was captured in a study of shared clonotypes between healthy human individuals. The naive CD8 population came from CD45RO-negative cells selected for CCR7, without terminally differentiated effector memory CD45RA+ cells. Sequenced by immunoSEQ multiplex PCR; TCRdb stores in-frame clones only, minus some. The sample comprises some 1,900,000 clones, roughly 94% of which are singletons, and 1% to 1.5% rests with the top ten. This clone showed up just once. Other nucleotide sequences in the sample specify the same CDR3. V was clipped by 5 bases and J by 3 bases, with 11 bases between them. Germline CDR1 is LNHDA and CDR2 is SQIVND (reference sequence). This CDR3 contains 13 residues.

The sample comprised naive CD8+ T cells sorted from blood. The TCR originated in a young man in good health. The chain links TRBV19 to TRBJ2-7; tentatively, D is TRBD1 (6 bases). CDR3 amino acids: CASSPPDSYEQYF. CDR3 DNA: TGTGCCAGTAGTCCCCCGGACAGCTACGAGCAGTACTTC. Full variable domain (remainder filled in from reference TRBV19 and TRBJ2-7): DGGITQSPKYLFRKEGQNVTLSCEQNLNHDAMYWYRQDPGQGLRLIYYSQIVNDFQKGDIAEGYSVSREKKESFPLTVTSAQKNPTAFYLCASSPPDSYEQYFGPGTRLTVT.